This entry features one T cell receptor beta chain sequence. This receptor's antigen is unknown. No qualities accompany the bases; no much larger clone lies one base away. Inclusive of the bounding cysteine and phenylalanine, the CDR3 is 13 residues long. The CDR3 DNA has 39 bases and is translated from base 1. Trimming costs V 6 bases and J 4 bases, and their ends lie 12 bases apart. TCRbeta CDR3 regions were amplified from genomic DNA by means of the immunoSEQ Assay, a bias-controlled multiplex PCR. On the authors' methods: The number of nucleated cells in each sample was estimated from the amplification of reference gene primers within the assay. To quantify the absolute abundance of each unique TCRbeta CDR3 rearrangement, sequence reads were collapsed and filtered. For each sample, productive Simpson clonality was calculated as the square root of Simpson's diversity index over productive rearrangements. The immuneACCESS repertoire file appears here via TCRdb, limited to in-frame rearrangements. These files lack a portion of the clones; in checked studies, under half of the deficit traces to unresolved V genes, and the cause of the others is not known. V and J calls and clone size are given by that table; D and trimming were obtained from the DNA. The sample table shows around 20,000 clones, and 82% are seen once. The ten largest account for around 5.6% of the sample.

This record comes from a study of blood T cell repertoires in COVID-19 (dated by TCRdb to between 2020 and 2021). Regarding the study in general: Collaborator samples came from the United States, Italy and Spain and covered acute and convalescent phases of COVID-19. The material from the prospective study consisted of cDNA or gDNA derived from T cells, B-cell-depleted T cells, or PBMCs. Deeply sampled blood TCRbeta repertoires from subjects exposed to, actively infected with, or recovered from COVID-19 were included in the dataset. The repertoires were released in a freely available public database intended as a resource for research on the immune response to SARS-CoV-2. Samples were obtained from the ongoing ImmuneRACE study (first 160 participants) and from approximately 1,200 subjects provided by 6 global collaborators. The sample metadata nearly always contained a de-identified subject ID, COVID-19 status, age in years and sex. Where available, HLA class I and class II types were obtained from metadata supplied by the sample provider rather than from assay-based typing.

The investigation overall reported the following: The amount of clinical and demographic metadata varied by source and participant and was provided uncurated.

The collaborating institutions used their own protocols to collect whole blood in K2EDTA tubes. For TCRbeta analysis, collaborators shipped samples in one of three forms: frozen whole blood, isolated PBMCs, or DNA extracted from either of those sample types. The receptor was derived from a human donor in a cohort sampled during active COVID-19. This receptor chain uses TRBV12-3 or TRBV12-4 and TRBJ1-1; a tentative D call is TRBD1 (5 bases match). Sequenced input: peripheral blood. The CDR3 protein: CASSPEGITEAFF. The sequenced DNA: TGTGCCAGCAGCCCGGAGGGGATCACTGAAGCTTTCTTT.